This T cell receptor (beta chain) stems from a study of T cell repertoires in cytomegalovirus infection. Study-level background: Public TCR beta signatures provided an indication of both CMV infection and a matching HLA type. Findings and limits, study-wide: Totalled public TCR beta family frequency picked out people who carried CMV plus the relevant HLA.

TCRdb called the reads again in MiXCR, with one record for every CDR3 protein. The repertoire includes 200,000 to 300,000 distinct CDR3 sequences, about 12% of them detected once, and under 2% sits in the top ten. In its sample, this clonotype was seen many times. No antigen is known for it. This CDR3 has 19 amino acids. CDR1 and CDR2 (germline): LNHDA, SQIVND (reference sequence). V was trimmed by 6 bases and J by 0 bases, leaving 21 bases between them. The chain joins TRBV19 to TRBJ2-6; D is perhaps TRBD2 (5 bases). The sequence was obtained from a human donor in good health (CMV status not recorded). Some clones in this sample may be carry-over from other donors' samples. Sample: PBMCs. CDR3 DNA sequence: TGTGCCAGTAGCCACCCTGGAGGCAGAGCCAACTCTGGGGCCAACGTCCTGACTTTC. As protein: CASSHPGGRANSGANVLTF.